Shown below are 13 T cell receptor beta chains from a single sample sequenced in a study of control samples from healthy donors and cancer patients. Generated by immunoSEQ multiplex PCR, the TCRdb table keeps only in-frame clones and is missing some. The sample carries 150,000 or so clones, approximately 90% recorded once. The source material was blood. The receptor source for this set is a woman aged 30 to 39 in good health.

The chain carries TRBV5-1 and TRBJ2-2; 8 bases are shared with TRBD1. The CDR3 runs 16 residues. CDR1 SGHRS and CDR2 YFSETQ come from the germline V gene. J gave up 7 bases and V 1 base, and 9 bases lay outside the gene matches. CDR3 nucleotide sequence: TGCGCCAGCAGCTTGTGGGCAGGGGGCGCCGGCGGGGAGCTGTTTTTT. Translated: CASSLWAGGAGGELFF. Full variable domain (rest looked up from reference TRBV5-1 and TRBJ2-2): KAGVTQTPRYLIKTRGQQVTLSCSPISGHRSVSWYQQTPGQGLQFLFEYFSETQRNKGNFPGRFSGRQFSNSRSEMNVSTLELGDSALYLCASSLWAGGAGGELFFGEGSRLTVL.

This chain joins TRBV19 and TRBJ1-5; 9 nucleotides line up with TRBD1. The germline gives CDR1 LNHDA, CDR2 SQIVND (reference sequence). V was pared by 7 bases and J by 4 bases, with 14 bases of the junction left unmatched. This CDR3 comprises 17 residues. This CDR3 reads CASTEMGADRGNQPQHF. Here the CDR3 DNA reads TGTGCCAGTACCGAAATGGGGGCGGACAGGGGAAATCAGCCCCAGCATTTT.

V is TRBV7-9 and J is TRBJ2-7; D is possibly TRBD2 (5 bases). Trimming left V 4 bases short and J 3 bases short, with 13 bases between. Germline CDR1 reads SEHNR; CDR2 reads FQNEAQ (reference sequence). The CDR3 covers 14 residues. The CDR3 coding sequence is TGTGCCAGCAGCTCGCCCGGGATAAACTACGAGCAGTACTTC. Translating gives CASSSPGINYEQYF.

The genes are TRBV28 and TRBJ2-2; D uncertain. Germline V lookup: CDR1 MDHEN, CDR2 SYDVKM. The ends were cut back, 6 bases at V and 3 bases at J, with 8 bases in the middle. The CDR3 spans 13 residues. The CDR3 region has the DNA TGTGCCAGCAGCCGACCTTACACCGGGGAGCTGTTTTTT. Translated: CASSRPYTGELFF.

The J gene is TRBJ2-5, the V gene TRBV7-2; TRBD1 matches at 9 bases. Trimming took 1 base from V and 5 from J; bases not matched to a gene: 17. Germline V lookup: CDR1 SGHTA, CDR2 FQGNSA. The CDR3 covers 19 residues. CDR3 in DNA: TGTGCCAGCAGCTTAGGCCTATTGGGACAGGGAACCGAGTGGGAGACCCAGTACTTC. It specifies CASSLGLLGQGTEWETQYF.

The CDR3 is CATSDHTGGTEAFF. The CDR3 DNA reads as TGTGCCACCAGTGATCACACAGGGGGGACTGAAGCTTTCTTT. The J gene is TRBJ1-1, the V gene TRBV24-1, with TRBD1 identical over 8 bases. In germline, CDR1 is KGHDR, CDR2 SFDVKD. V was pared by 3 bases and J by 5 bases, with 4 bases of the junction left unmatched. The CDR3 is 14 amino acids.

V and J are TRBV11-3 and TRBJ2-7; TRBD1 or TRBD2 may be the D gene (5 bases each). CDR3 length equals 14 residues. Germline CDR1 is SGHNT and CDR2 is YENEEA. V was clipped by 4 bases and J by 4 bases, with 14 bases between them. CDR3 DNA: TGTGCCAGCAGCTCCAAACGGGACGGATACGAGCAGTACTTC. This gives the protein CASSSKRDGYEQYF.

The chain recombines TRBV6-2 or TRBV6-3 with TRBJ1-1, with 8 bases aligning to TRBD1. Germline V gene data show CDR1 as MNHEY and CDR2 as SVGEGT. The CDR3 loop spans 14 amino acids. V lost 4 bases, J lost 5 bases, and 6 bases stayed unmatched. CDR3 region: CASSFYRGRTEAFF. CDR3 bases: TGTGCCAGCAGTTTCTACAGGGGGAGGACTGAAGCTTTCTTT.

The CDR3: CATSSPRMGNTIYF. CDR3 bases: TGTGCCACCAGCAGTCCGCGCATGGGAAACACCATATATTTT. V usage is TRBV15 and J usage is TRBJ1-3; D gene unclear. The ends were cut back, 3 bases at V and 4 bases at J, with 10 bases in the middle. This CDR3 comprises 14 residues. From germline, CDR1 is LNHNV and CDR2 YYDKDF (reference sequence).

The V and J genes are TRBV19 and TRBJ1-4, with no clear D. V shed 0 bases and J shed 3 bases, with 8 bases lying between them. Germline CDR1 LNHDA, CDR2 SQIVND (reference sequence). This CDR3 has 15 amino acids. The CDR3 loop is CASSIDNGSNEKLFF. The CDR3 DNA reads as TGTGCCAGTAGTATAGATAACGGATCTAATGAAAAACTGTTTTTT.

The table lists this clone with a count of one. V is TRBV4-1 and J is TRBJ1-1; tentatively, D is TRBD1 (5 bases). V was trimmed by 0 bases and J by 0 bases, leaving 17 bases between them. CDR3 size: 18 residues. Looked up from germline, CDR1 is MGHRA and CDR2 is YSYEKL. DNA of the CDR3: TGCGCCAGCAGCCAAGATCCCGGGGACCCTCCTATGAACACTGAAGCTTTCTTT. This gives the protein CASSQDPGDPPMNTEAFF.

This chain connects TRBV4-2 to TRBJ2-7; 7 bases are a match to TRBD2. The germline CDR1 and CDR2 sequences are LGHNA and YNFKEQ. CDR3 size: 13 residues. V shed 6 bases, J shed 2 bases, and the junction held 4 bases outside the gene matches. CDR3 protein: CASSVAGAYEQYF. The CDR3 DNA is TGTGCCAGCAGTGTGGCGGGAGCCTACGAGCAGTACTTC.

The chain joins TRBV6-6 to TRBJ1-2; TRBD1 agrees at 7 bases. CDR1 and CDR2 from the germline V gene are MNHNY and SVGAGI (reference sequence). This CDR3 spans 13 amino acids. V lost 5 bases and J lost 3; bases outside the gene matches: 3. The CDR3 reads CASSRDRDYGYTF. The CDR3 nucleotides read TGTGCCAGCAGTAGAGACAGGGACTATGGCTACACCTTC.